This T cell receptor beta chain derives from a study of CD8 T cells in Susac syndrome. It was with random hexamers that roughly 0.5 to 1 ug RNA was reverse transcribed. Across 54 Vbeta and 13 Jbeta, immunoSEQ multiplex PCR amplified TCR beta CDR3. Via MiXCR, TCRdb re-called the immunoSEQ multiplex PCR reads, giving one row per CDR3 protein. The table records about 47,000 distinct CDR3 sequences, almost 95% of them present only once. This CDR3 is built from 14 residues. V lost 3 bases to trimming and J lost 0 bases, with 6 bases between them. CDR1 is MNHEY, CDR2 SMNVEV, per germline (reference sequence).

This TCR was recovered from a human donor in good health. Material for sequencing was CD8+ T cells from PBMCs. This chain uses TRBV27 with TRBJ1-5, with no clear D. CDR3 loop: CASSLGISNQPQHF. The DNA of the CDR3 is TGTGCCAGCAGTTTGGGGATTAGCAATCAGCCCCAGCATTTT.